These 18 T cell receptor beta chains share one sample of origin, sequenced in a study of CD8 T cells in ankylosing spondylitis. Using its own MiXCR run on the 5' RACE reads, TCRdb lists one record per CDR3 protein. This sample has roughly 100,000 distinct CDR3 sequences, with roughly 8.3% found just once. Sequencing was carried out using blood, either unsorted or a sorted T cell fraction (not recorded which). The source of these receptors is a male donor with ankylosing spondylitis or in good health (not recorded which).

Worth noting for this clonotype: This may come from a read error, since a much larger clone is one base off. This chain joins TRBV6-9 and TRBJ2-7; the D is unclear. CDR3 length equals 8 residues. Germline V gene data show CDR1 as MNHGY and CDR2 as SVAAGI. In DNA, the CDR3 is TGTACCCCTCGAAAAGATAGCGTC. Its protein product is CTPRKDSV.

The sample holds many counts of this clonotype. This sequence joins TRBV14 and TRBJ2-1, with D possibly TRBD1 on 6 matching bases. CDR3 length equals 16 residues. Germline lookup yields CDR1 SGHDN and CDR2 FVKESK. Trimming took off 4 bases at V and 7 bases at J, with 20 bases between the two ends. Here the CDR3 DNA reads TGTGCCAGCAGCCGAGGCCCAGGGGAAAGTAGGAATGAGCAGTTCTTC. Protein product: CASSRGPGESRNEQFF.

The sample holds many counts of this clonotype. The chain carries TRBV6-1 and TRBJ2-3; 11 bases fit TRBD1. Trimming cost V 10 bases and J 3 bases; bases outside gene matches: 6. Germline V CDR1 and CDR2: MNHNS, SASEGT. This CDR3 contains 14 residues. The DNA for the CDR3 is TGTGCCACCTGGACAGGGGGCTTGACAGATACGCAGTATTTT. It specifies CATWTGGLTDTQYF.

This clonotype was found a few times. This chain uses TRBV5-1 with TRBJ2-7; D is ambiguous. V lost 0 bases and J 2 bases, leaving 9 bases between the germline ends. CDR3 length equals 14 residues. Germline V gives CDR1 SGHRS, CDR2 YFSETQ. CDR3 nucleotides: TGCGCCAGCAGCTTGGTTGGGGTCGCCTACGAGCAGTACTTC. Residues: CASSLVGVAYEQYF. Together with reference TRBV5-1 and TRBJ2-7, the CDR3 gives the full variable domain: KAGVTQTPRYLIKTRGQQVTLSCSPISGHRSVSWYQQTPGQGLQFLFEYFSETQRNKGNFPGRFSGRQFSNSRSEMNVSTLELGDSALYLCASSLVGVAYEQYFGPGTRLTVT.

The chain links TRBV6-6 to TRBJ1-1, with a weak D call TRBD1 (5 bases). V was pared by 6 bases and J by 4 bases, with 12 bases between. Germline CDR1 MNHNY, CDR2 SVGAGI (reference sequence). The length of the CDR3 is 13 residues. The CDR3 protein is CASRTDGGTEAFF. The CDR3, as DNA: TGTGCCAGCAGAACGGACGGGGGCACTGAAGCTTTCTTT.

This clonotype appeared many times. The chain is built from TRBV7-9 and TRBJ1-3, with unresolved D. The ends were cut back, 6 bases at V and 4 bases at J, with 7 bases in the middle. Germline CDR1 reads SEHNR; CDR2 reads FQNEAQ (reference sequence). CDR3 length: 12 residues. The CDR3 region is CASRRTGNTIYF. The CDR3 coding sequence is TGTGCCAGCAGACGTACCGGAAACACCATATATTTT. Together with reference TRBV7-9 and TRBJ1-3, the CDR3 gives the full variable domain: DTGVSQNPRHKITKRGQNVTFRCDPISEHNRLYWYRQTLGQGPEFLTYFQNEAQLEKSRLLSDRFSAERPKGSFSTLEIQRTEQGDSAMYLCASRRTGNTIYFGEGSWLTVV.

A few counts support this clonotype. The chain combines TRBV14 with TRBJ2-1, with TRBD2 matching 10 bases. Germline CDR1 SGHDN, CDR2 FVKESK. The J segment lost 5 bases and the V segment lost 1 base, leaving 5 bases of the junction unmatched. This CDR3 has 16 amino acids. CDR3 protein: CASSQVRAGGNNEQFF. The CDR3 DNA reads as TGTGCCAGCAGCCAAGTCCGAGCGGGGGGGAACAATGAGCAGTTCTTC.

This clonotype appeared many times. The CDR3, as DNA: TGCGCCAGCAGCCAACCTCGGACAGGGCTCAACGAGCAGTACTTC. This encodes CASSQPRTGLNEQYF. The chain couples TRBV4-1 to TRBJ2-7; 8 bases map to TRBD1. Germline V CDR1 and CDR2: MGHRA, YSYEKL. With 2 bases clipped from V and 5 bases from J, the junction kept 8 bases outside the gene matches. This CDR3 is built from 15 residues.

This clonotype has at least ten counts. The chain has TRBV20-1 and TRBJ2-1; 8 nucleotides match TRBD2. The V gene end was trimmed by 4 bases and the J gene end by 8 bases; junction bases not matched to a gene: 10. The CDR3 runs 14 residues. Germline CDR1 and CDR2: DFQATT and SNEGSKA (reference sequence). CDR3 in DNA: TGCAGTGCTAAACCGGGACTAGTCATGCATGAGCAGTTCTTC. Protein product: CSAKPGLVMHEQFF.

A few counts support this clonotype. The chain combines TRBV5-4 with TRBJ1-1; 12 bases line up with TRBD1. The CDR3 runs 15 residues. V dropped 4 bases and J dropped 5; count of bases not matched to a gene: 6. Germline V gene lookup returns CDR1 SGHNT and CDR2 YYREEE (reference sequence). Here the CDR3 reads CASSGDRGLGTEAFF. In nucleotides, the CDR3 is TGTGCCAGCAGCGGGGACAGGGGGCTTGGGACTGAAGCTTTCTTT. The full variable domain, completed using reference TRBV5-4 and TRBJ1-1, is ETGVTQSPTHLIKTRGQQVTLRCSSQSGHNTVSWYQQALGQGPQFIFQYYREEENGRGNFPPRFSGLQFPNYSSELNVNALELDDSALYLCASSGDRGLGTEAFFGQGTRLTVV.

The chain couples TRBV6-1 to TRBJ2-3; perhaps D is TRBD1 or TRBD2 (5 bases each). This CDR3 is built from 15 residues. V was trimmed by 7 bases and J by 0 bases, leaving 14 bases between them. Germline V gives CDR1 MNHNS, CDR2 SASEGT. The CDR3 region is CASKLGPTSTDTQYF. The CDR3 nucleotides read TGTGCCAGCAAACTGGGACCAACTAGCACAGATACGCAGTATTTT.

This clonotype was detected ten times or more. The chain combines TRBV10-3 with TRBJ1-2, with D possibly matching TRBD1 (6 bases). The CDR3 extends over 15 amino acids. Trimming took 0 bases from V and 4 from J, leaving 12 bases between them. Per the germline V gene, CDR1 is ENHRY and CDR2 is SYGVKD. The CDR3 sequence: CAISESGARLYGYTF. CDR3 in DNA: TGTGCCATCAGTGAGTCGGGGGCCAGACTCTATGGCTACACCTTC.

This chain uses TRBV6-5 with TRBJ2-1, with D maybe TRBD1 (5 bases). V was clipped by 5 bases and J by 5 bases, with 13 bases between them. Germline assignment: CDR1 MNHEY and CDR2 SVGAGI. The CDR3 runs to 14 residues. The CDR3 reads CASSGSNRNNEQFF. For the CDR3, the DNA is TGTGCCAGCAGTGGATCGAACAGGAACAATGAGCAGTTCTTC.

With regard to this clonotype: At one of its ends the junction is not consistent with the germline gene, which may arise from a read error. The chain uses TRBV18 and TRBJ2-2, with D possibly matching TRBD2 (6 bases). This CDR3 has 15 amino acids. Germline V gene sequence: CDR1 KGHSH, CDR2 LQKENI. The CDR3 bases are TGTACCAGCTCACCGCCGGGACTCGACACCGGGGAGCTGTTTTTT. Amino acid sequence: CTSSPPGLDTGELFF.

This clonotype appeared many times. The rearrangement joins TRBV7-9 to TRBJ1-1; D is undetermined. This CDR3 is built from 13 residues. Per germline, CDR1 SEHNR and CDR2 FQNEAQ (reference sequence). Between the trimmed V and J ends, which lost 3 bases and 4 bases, there was a span of 9 bases. The DNA for the CDR3 is TGTGCCAGCAGCTTGGGAGAGGCCACTGAAGCTTTCTTT. Translated, it gives CASSLGEATEAFF. The whole variable domain, filled in from reference TRBV7-9 and TRBJ1-1, reads DTGVSQNPRHKITKRGQNVTFRCDPISEHNRLYWYRQTLGQGPEFLTYFQNEAQLEKSRLLSDRFSAERPKGSFSTLEIQRTEQGDSAMYLCASSLGEATEAFFGQGTRLTVV.

This clonotype was recorded at least ten times. The chain uses TRBV5-1 and TRBJ2-1, with TRBD2 matching over 10 bases. Germline V gene data show CDR1 as SGHRS and CDR2 as YFSETQ. There are 16 residues in the CDR3. Trimming at V came to 1 base and at J to 7 bases, leaving 8 bases not matched to a gene. The CDR3 is CASSLNLAGDGNEQFF. The CDR3 DNA follows: TGCGCCAGCAGCTTGAATCTAGCGGGAGACGGGAATGAGCAGTTCTTC.

There are many counts of this clonotype. CDR3 amino acids: CASRGGWGSSYEQYF. CDR3 coding DNA: TGTGCCAGCAGGGGCGGGTGGGGAAGCTCCTACGAGCAGTACTTC. J is TRBJ2-7 and V is TRBV27, with D perhaps TRBD2 (5 bases). V was shortened by 6 bases and J by 0 bases, with 15 bases between the two germline ends. Germline CDR1 reads MNHEY; CDR2 reads SMNVEV (reference sequence). The CDR3 spans 15 residues.

This clonotype has at least ten counts. The chain is built from TRBV2 and TRBJ2-2; D is perhaps TRBD2 (5 bases). Germline values: CDR1 SNHLY, CDR2 FYNNEI. V was trimmed by 7 bases and J by 6 bases, leaving 21 bases between them. This CDR3 contains 16 residues. The DNA for the CDR3 is TGTGCCAGCATGGAATCACTAGTCCGGTGGGCCGGGGAGCTGTTTTTT. This gives the protein CASMESLVRWAGELFF.